This T cell receptor (beta chain) was found in a study of shared clonotypes between healthy human individuals. Donors were Caucasian adults residing in Nashville, Tennessee, USA. V lost 0 bases to trimming and J lost 0 bases, with 18 bases between them. Germline-derived CDR1 and CDR2 are SGHRS and YFSETQ. There are 18 residues in the CDR3. Generated by immunoSEQ multiplex PCR, the TCRdb table keeps only in-frame clones and is missing some. The repertoire consists of about 470,000 clones, with about 76% occurring once and the leading ten covering over 10%. The chain is built from TRBV5-1 and TRBJ1-1, with D possibly matching TRBD1 (6 bases). This TCR was sampled from a woman between 35 and 50 years old in good health. Some clones in this sample may be carry-over from other donors' samples. The source material was PBMCs. The CDR3 loop reads CASSLALGTHHMNTEAFF. The CDR3 DNA sequence: TGCGCCAGCAGCTTGGCTCTGGGGACACATCATATGAACACTGAAGCTTTCTTT.